Below are 10 T cell receptor beta chains sequenced from a single sample in a study of T cell responses to AZD1222 COVID-19 vaccine. Assay: immunoSEQ multiplex PCR; the TCRdb copy retains only in-frame clones and omits some. The table lists about 120,000 clones, roughly 92% of them singletons. The sequences come from peripheral blood, collected 28 days after the second AZD1222 dose. The source is an adult who received the AZD1222 COVID-19 vaccine.

The V call is TRBV9, the J call TRBJ1-6; 7 nucleotides align to TRBD1. Trimming cost V 5 bases and J 7 bases; bases outside gene matches: 9. The CDR3 runs 15 residues. The V gene's germline CDR1 is SGDLS and CDR2 YYNGEE. The CDR3 region has the DNA TGTGCCAGCAGTCGAGCCGGGACAGAGAATTCACCCCTCCACTTT. Protein product: CASSRAGTENSPLHF.

The chain joins TRBV27 to TRBJ2-1, with 9 bases fitting TRBD1. The CDR3 sequence is 14 residues long. The J segment lost 3 bases and the V segment lost 5 bases, leaving 2 bases of the junction unmatched. The germline CDR1 and CDR2 sequences are MNHEY and SMNVEV (reference sequence). CDR3 in amino acids: CASSPGQGYNEQFF. DNA for the CDR3: TGTGCCAGCAGTCCGGGACAGGGCTACAATGAGCAGTTCTTC.

The chain uses TRBV5-4 and TRBJ1-2, with 8 positions matching TRBD1. The CDR3 has 15 residues. Trimming took 4 bases from V and 2 from J; bases not matched to a gene: 7. Germline CDR1 is SGHNT and CDR2 is YYREEE (reference sequence). The CDR3 DNA sequence: TGTGCCAGCAGCCCACCCCCAGGGGGCAACTATGGCTACACCTTC. This translates into CASSPPPGGNYGYTF.

J is TRBJ1-3 and V is TRBV28; TRBD1 matches 7 bases. The CDR3 runs to 11 residues. Germline CDR1 is MDHEN and CDR2 is SYDVKM. V dropped 1 base and J dropped 14; count of bases not matched to a gene: 2. The CDR3 region has the DNA TGTGCCAGCAGTTTATCCGGGACAGTATATTTT. Its translation: CASSLSGTVYF.

This chain joins TRBV29-1 and TRBJ2-1; weak D call: TRBD2 (6 bases). This CDR3 spans 14 amino acids. Germline values: CDR1 SQVTM, CDR2 ANQGSEA. With 1 base removed from V and 6 bases from J, the gap between germline ends came to 13 bases. The CDR3, as DNA: TGCAGCGTTGAAGTGGTAGCGGCTACCAATGAGCAGTTCTTC. This codes for CSVEVVAATNEQFF.

The DNA of the CDR3 is TGTGCCAGCAGTTTAAGGGGGGATACGCAGTATTTT. It encodes CASSLRGDTQYF. This chain uses TRBV28 with TRBJ2-3; D perhaps matches TRBD1 (6 bases). Trimming removed 2 bases from V and 6 bases from J, with 6 bases in between. Germline CDR1 MDHEN, CDR2 SYDVKM. The CDR3 totals 12 residues.

The chain carries TRBV7-9 and TRBJ2-7, with 9 bases aligning to TRBD2. Trimming removed 1 base from V and 3 bases from J; junction bases left unmatched: 4. The length of the CDR3 is 15 residues. Germline V CDR1 and CDR2: SEHNR, FQNEAQ (reference sequence). The CDR3 protein is CASSLGDSGSYEQYF. As DNA, the CDR3 is TGTGCCAGCAGCTTAGGCGATAGCGGGAGCTACGAGCAGTACTTC. The whole variable domain, remainder taken from reference TRBV7-9 and TRBJ2-7, is DTGVSQNPRHKITKRGQNVTFRCDPISEHNRLYWYRQTLGQGPEFLTYFQNEAQLEKSRLLSDRFSAERPKGSFSTLEIQRTEQGDSAMYLCASSLGDSGSYEQYFGPGTRLTVT.

The chain carries TRBV3-1 (or the pseudogene TRBV3-2) and TRBJ2-7; 8 bases match TRBD1. CDR1 is LGHDT, CDR2 YNNKEL, per germline (reference sequence). The J segment lost 1 base and the V segment lost 8 bases, leaving 7 bases of the junction unmatched. The CDR3 runs 14 residues. CDR3 sequence reads: CASQDRAGSYEQYF. CDR3 DNA: TGTGCCAGCCAGGACAGGGCCGGATCCTACGAGCAGTACTTC.

This chain connects TRBV5-5 to TRBJ2-1, with D perhaps matching TRBD2 (6 bases). This CDR3 region has 11 residues. The V gene's germline CDR1 is SGHKS and CDR2 YYEKEE (reference sequence). V shed 2 bases and J shed 13 bases, with 10 bases lying between them. CDR3 sequence reads: CASSFVGTQFF. The CDR3 nucleotides read TGTGCCAGCAGCTTTGTGGGGACTCAGTTCTTC.

The genes are TRBV5-6 and TRBJ2-4; weak D call: TRBD1 (6 bases). V lost 0 bases and J lost 0, with 10 bases in between. The CDR3 sequence is 16 residues long. CDR1 is SGHDT and CDR2 is YYEEEE in the germline V gene. In DNA, the CDR3 is TGTGCCAGCAGCTTGGAACAGGGCCTAGCCAAAAACATTCAGTACTTC. This codes for CASSLEQGLAKNIQYF.